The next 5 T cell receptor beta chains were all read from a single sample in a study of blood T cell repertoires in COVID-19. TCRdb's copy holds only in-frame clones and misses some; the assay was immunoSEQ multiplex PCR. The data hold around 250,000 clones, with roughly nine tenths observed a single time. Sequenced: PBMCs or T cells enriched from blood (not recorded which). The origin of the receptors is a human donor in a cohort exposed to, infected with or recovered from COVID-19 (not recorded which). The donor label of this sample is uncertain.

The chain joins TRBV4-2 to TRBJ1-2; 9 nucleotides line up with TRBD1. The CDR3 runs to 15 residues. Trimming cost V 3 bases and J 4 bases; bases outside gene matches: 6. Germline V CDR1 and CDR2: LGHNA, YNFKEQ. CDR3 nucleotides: TGTGCCAGCAGCCAGAGACAGGGGGGTAGCTATGGCTACACCTTC. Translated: CASSQRQGGSYGYTF.

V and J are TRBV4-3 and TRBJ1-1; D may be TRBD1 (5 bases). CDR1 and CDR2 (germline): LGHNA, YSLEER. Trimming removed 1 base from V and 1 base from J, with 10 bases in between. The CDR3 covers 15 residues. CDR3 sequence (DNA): TGCGCCAGCAGCCAAGGGGCAGGGCAGAACACTGAAGCTTTCTTT. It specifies CASSQGAGQNTEAFF.

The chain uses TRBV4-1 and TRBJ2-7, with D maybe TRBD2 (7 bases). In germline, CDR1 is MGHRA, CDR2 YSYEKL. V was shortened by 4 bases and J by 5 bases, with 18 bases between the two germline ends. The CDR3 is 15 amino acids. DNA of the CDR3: TGCGCCAGCAGCCCGGGGAGGGCCAGGGGACACGAGCAGTACTTC. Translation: CASSPGRARGHEQYF.

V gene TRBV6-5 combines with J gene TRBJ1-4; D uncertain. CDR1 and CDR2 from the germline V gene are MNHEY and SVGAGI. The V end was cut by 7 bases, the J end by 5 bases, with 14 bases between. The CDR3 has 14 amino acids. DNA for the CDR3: TGTGCCAGCACCATAACCGCGGGGAATGAAAAACTGTTTTTT. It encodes CASTITAGNEKLFF.

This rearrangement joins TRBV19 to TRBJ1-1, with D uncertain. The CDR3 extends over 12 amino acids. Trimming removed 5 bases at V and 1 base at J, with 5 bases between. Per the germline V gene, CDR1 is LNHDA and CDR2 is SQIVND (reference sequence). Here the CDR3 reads CASSHWNTEAFF. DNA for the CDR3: TGTGCCAGTAGTCACTGGAACACTGAAGCTTTCTTT.